This T cell receptor beta chain was identified in a study of beta chain features in type 1 diabetes. Regarding the study as a whole: Type 1 diabetes patients had TCRB CDR3s that were shorter (moderately but significantly so) in all four CD4+ subsets.

This CDR3 contains 15 residues. The V gene's germline CDR1 is KGHSH and CDR2 LQKENI. V shed 4 bases, J shed 4 bases, and the junction held 8 bases outside the gene matches. This clone was detected only a few times. The antigen remains undetermined. Every isolated RNA sample was fully reverse transcribed, so sequencing captured expressed TCRB transcripts. The assay was immunoSEQ multiplex PCR, and TCRdb's table has in-frame clones only and misses some. Among approximately 270,000 clones listed, more than 13% were seen once. Sequencing was performed on naive CD4+ T cells from blood. V usage is TRBV18 and J usage is TRBJ2-5; TRBD2 matches at 8 bases. The TCR originated in a man under 40 with type 1 diabetes. In DNA form, the CDR3 reads TGTGCCAGCTCACAACCCGGCGGGAGGAGAGAGACCCAGTACTTC. Encoded protein: CASSQPGGRRETQYF.